This TCR beta chain emerged from a study of persistence of HIV-infected CD4 T cells. CDR3 size: 14 residues. V lost 6 bases and J lost 4, with 13 bases in between. Germline CDR1 MNHEY, CDR2 SMNVEV (reference sequence). This nonspecific control used anti-CD3/anti-CD28 bead stimulation of CD4+ T cells. Sorting selected CD4+ T cells upregulating both CD40 ligand and CD69. Concerning this clone: Its cognate antigen is unknown.

The immunoSEQ assay was version 4, run in survey mode. Repertoires were generated with immunoSEQ multiplex PCR, while TCRdb's copy carries only in-frame clones and drops some. The sample comprises tens of thousands of clones, 88% of which are singletons, and approximately 0.45% rests with the top ten. Specimen: CD4+ T cells sorted from PBMCs after roughly 18-hour stimulation, collected from a patient who received antiretroviral therapy. The chain joins TRBV27 to TRBJ2-4, with D unclear. The clonotype originates from an adult woman with HIV who was CMV-seropositive. The DNA of the CDR3 is TGTGCCAGCAGCGGCGGATTTTCGAAAAACATTCAGTACTTC. This encodes CASSGGFSKNIQYF.